The next 24 T cell receptor beta chains were all read from a single sample in a study of CD8+ T cells in alopecia areata. Extraction of RNA preceded its reverse transcription into cDNA, which served as the sequencing template. Repertoires were generated with immunoSEQ multiplex PCR, while TCRdb's copy carries only in-frame clones and drops some. The sample has under 130,000 clones; around 60% are singletons. The sample comprised CD4+ T cells sorted from blood. These receptors were obtained from a human donor in good health.

This clone was seen just once. This rearrangement joins TRBV19 to TRBJ2-6; tentatively, D is TRBD1 or TRBD2 (5 bases each). V was cut by 6 bases and J by 0 bases, with 15 bases left in between. The CDR3 is 17 amino acids. Per germline, CDR1 LNHDA and CDR2 SQIVND (reference sequence). CDR3 DNA sequence: TGTGCCAGTAGGTCCACTTCGGGGCACTCTGGGGCCAACGTCCTGACTTTC. Amino acid sequence: CASRSTSGHSGANVLTF.

The chain carries TRBV10-3 and TRBJ2-3; no definite D call. The germline V gene has CDR1 ENHRY and CDR2 SYGVKD. This CDR3 has 14 amino acids. V was shortened by 3 bases and J by 0 bases, with 7 bases between the two germline ends. Here the CDR3 reads CAISEGPSTDTQYF. DNA for the CDR3: TGTGCCATCAGTGAAGGGCCGAGCACAGATACGCAGTATTTT.

The chain carries TRBV29-1 and TRBJ1-2; 9 bases match TRBD1. Germline CDR1 is SQVTM and CDR2 is ANQGSEA. The junction had 6 bases not matched to a gene; V was cut back by 7 bases and J by 6 bases. This CDR3 spans 12 amino acids. CDR3 sequence: CSARDRVNGYTF. The DNA of the CDR3 is TGCAGCGCCAGGGACAGGGTTAATGGCTACACCTTC.

The chain has TRBV7-2 and TRBJ1-5; D perhaps matches TRBD1 (6 bases). This CDR3 region has 15 residues. The germline gives CDR1 SGHTA, CDR2 FQGNSA. V shed 2 bases and J shed 4 bases, with 12 bases lying between them. CDR3 DNA sequence: TGTGCCAGCAGCTTACTAGGACAGACTAATCAGCCCCAGCATTTT. It yields the protein CASSLLGQTNQPQHF.

V gene TRBV6-1 combines with J gene TRBJ1-2, with 10 bases aligning to TRBD1. The V gene's germline CDR1 is MNHNS and CDR2 SASEGT. This CDR3 is built from 13 residues. J lost 4 bases, V lost 6 bases, and 2 bases had no gene match. The CDR3 nucleotides are TGTGCCAGCAGATGGGACAGGGGCTATGGCTACACCTTC. Translating gives CASRWDRGYGYTF.

This clone was detected a few times. The rearrangement joins TRBV30 to TRBJ2-1, with a tentative D call TRBD2 (6 bases). CDR3 length: 15 residues. The V gene lost 4 bases and the J gene lost 4 bases, with 17 bases spanning the gap. The germline V gene has CDR1 GTSNPN and CDR2 SVGIG (reference sequence). CDR3 in amino acids: CAWIPGGASYNEQFF. DNA of the CDR3: TGTGCCTGGATTCCGGGCGGGGCTAGTTACAATGAGCAGTTCTTC.

The V gene is TRBV2, the J gene TRBJ1-1, with 7 bases aligning to TRBD1. Per germline, CDR1 SNHLY and CDR2 FYNNEI. J lost 4 bases, V lost 7 bases, and 6 bases had no gene match. CDR3 length equals 13 residues. For the CDR3, the DNA is TGTGCCAGCAACCCCGACAGGGTCACTGAAGCTTTCTTT. Translation gives CASNPDRVTEAFF.

This clone occurred a few times. This chain links TRBV2 with TRBJ1-5, with a weak D call TRBD1 (6 bases). V gave up 4 bases and J gave up 3 bases, with 16 bases separating them. From germline, CDR1 is SNHLY and CDR2 FYNNEI. The CDR3 is 16 amino acids. The CDR3 spells CASSVGPGVNNQPQHF. Written as DNA, the CDR3 is TGTGCCAGCAGTGTAGGTCCAGGGGTGAACAATCAGCCCCAGCATTTT.

This chain joins TRBV30 and TRBJ2-7; tentatively, D is TRBD1 (6 bases). This CDR3 contains 13 residues. Per the germline V gene, CDR1 is GTSNPN and CDR2 is SVGIG (reference sequence). V was clipped by 0 bases and J by 6 bases, with 12 bases between them. This CDR3 reads CAWSVEAGVEQYF. The CDR3 DNA is TGTGCCTGGAGTGTAGAGGCAGGGGTCGAGCAGTACTTC.

The rearrangement uses TRBV5-1 and TRBJ1-1; 10 bases are a match to TRBD1. The CDR3 consists of 17 residues. With 3 bases clipped from V and 1 base from J, the junction kept 9 bases outside the gene matches. Germline lookup yields CDR1 SGHRS and CDR2 YFSETQ. CDR3 bases: TGCGCCAGCAGCTCACCCGGGACAGGGGCTTCGAACACTGAAGCTTTCTTT. It encodes CASSSPGTGASNTEAFF.

This clone was counted between two and nine times. The V and J genes are TRBV29-1 and TRBJ2-7; 9 bases are shared with TRBD1. Per the germline V gene, CDR1 is SQVTM and CDR2 is ANQGSEA. This CDR3 is 13 amino acids long. The junction had 6 bases not matched to a gene; V was cut back by 4 bases and J by 5 bases. As DNA, the CDR3 is TGCAGCGTTGCTTGGACAGGGGTCGACGAGCAGTACTTC. Translating it yields CSVAWTGVDEQYF.

V gene TRBV11-2 combines with J gene TRBJ2-5; 10 bases agree with TRBD1. After removal of 5 bases from V and 5 bases from J, the junction contained 5 bases not matched to a gene. There are 14 residues in the CDR3. Per the germline V gene, CDR1 is SGHAT and CDR2 is FQNNGV. The CDR3 protein is CASSTGQGGETQYF. The CDR3 DNA is TGTGCCAGCAGCACCGGACAGGGGGGGGAGACCCAGTACTTC.

V usage is TRBV7-9 and J usage is TRBJ2-5; maybe TRBD1 (5 bases). V was pared by 8 bases and J by 1 base, with 14 bases between. Germline loops: CDR1 SEHNR, CDR2 FQNEAQ (reference sequence). CDR3 length: 14 amino acids. The DNA for the CDR3 is TGTGCCAGCGCCTACAGGCCGACCCAAGAGACCCAGTACTTC. Its translation: CASAYRPTQETQYF.

The V gene is TRBV7-2, the J gene TRBJ2-3; TRBD2 matches 7 bases. The CDR3 extends over 16 amino acids. Germline assignment: CDR1 SGHTA and CDR2 FQGNSA. V lost 2 bases, J lost 0 bases, and 5 bases stayed unmatched. DNA of the CDR3: TGTGCCAGCAGCTTAAGGCTAGCGGCCAGCACAGATACGCAGTATTTT. Translating gives CASSLRLAASTDTQYF.

This chain uses TRBV18 with TRBJ2-1, with 9 nucleotides matching TRBD1. The V segment lost 3 bases and the J segment 7 bases; nucleotides outside the gene matches: 7. Germline values: CDR1 KGHSH, CDR2 LQKENI. This CDR3 spans 15 amino acids. The CDR3 sequence is CASSPLQGATNEQFF. Here the CDR3 DNA reads TGTGCCAGCTCACCCCTACAGGGGGCCACGAATGAGCAGTTCTTC. Complete variable domain (other parts from reference TRBV18 and TRBJ2-1): NAGVMQNPRHLVRRRGQEARLRCSPMKGHSHVYWYRQLPEEGLKFMVYLQKENIIDESGMPKERFSAEFPKEGPSILRIQQVVRGDSAAYFCASSPLQGATNEQFFGPGTRLTVL.

Concerning this clone itself: Different DNA sequences within this sample yield the same CDR3. The CDR3: CASSEEGGSYNEQFF. CDR3 nucleotides: TGTGCCAGCAGTGAAGAAGGGGGGTCCTACAATGAGCAGTTCTTC. V gene TRBV2 combines with J gene TRBJ2-1; D assignment may be TRBD1 or TRBD2 (6 bases each). Trimming left V 1 base short and J 1 base short, with 8 bases between. This CDR3 has 15 amino acids. Germline V gene data show CDR1 as SNHLY and CDR2 as FYNNEI.

The rearrangement links TRBV7-2 to TRBJ2-7; no firm D call. V dropped 4 bases and J dropped 0 bases, with 10 bases sitting between them. The CDR3 has 14 amino acids. Germline V gene data show CDR1 as SGHTA and CDR2 as FQGNSA. CDR3 residues: CASSSPRSSYEQYF. The CDR3 region has the DNA TGTGCCAGCAGCTCCCCCCGTAGCTCCTACGAGCAGTACTTC.

The V call is TRBV10-3, the J call TRBJ1-5, with D hard to call. The V gene lost 3 bases and the J gene lost 0 bases, with 6 bases spanning the gap. The CDR3 covers 14 residues. Germline lookup yields CDR1 ENHRY and CDR2 SYGVKD. CDR3 sequence (DNA): TGTGCCATCAGTGAAGGGAGTAGCAATCAGCCCCAGCATTTT. It encodes CAISEGSSNQPQHF.

This clone was observed a few times. The chain couples TRBV20-1 to TRBJ1-1; D is ambiguous. V was shortened by 2 bases and J by 8 bases, with 6 bases between the two germline ends. The germline CDR1 and CDR2 sequences are DFQATT and SNEGSKA (reference sequence). This CDR3 region has 10 residues. The CDR3 nucleotides are TGCAGTGCTAGATCCCGAGAAGCTTTCTTT. Translation gives CSARSREAFF.

The chain recombines TRBV2 with TRBJ2-5; D possibly corresponds to TRBD2 (7 bases). V was shortened by 7 bases and J by 5 bases, with 14 bases between the two germline ends. The CDR3 contains 13 residues. Germline CDR1 SNHLY, CDR2 FYNNEI. The DNA of the CDR3 is TGTGCCAGCATGAGAGGGGGGGCTGAGACCCAGTACTTC. Translation: CASMRGGAETQYF.

In regard to this clone: The germline gene is not matched at one end of the junction; a read error may be the cause. V and J are TRBV18 and TRBJ2-5; D perhaps matches TRBD1 (6 bases). The CDR3 totals 14 residues. Germline V gene data show CDR1 as KGHSH and CDR2 as LQKENI. This chain's CDR3 is CASAPGAGRETQYF. DNA for the CDR3: TGTGCCAGCGCACCAGGGGCAGGAAGAGAGACCCAGTACTTC.

The rearrangement links TRBV6-5 to TRBJ2-2; D might be TRBD2 (5 bases). The CDR3 totals 14 residues. CDR1 is MNHEY, CDR2 SVGAGI, per germline. V lost 5 bases, J lost 5 bases, and 12 bases lay in between. For the CDR3, the DNA is TGTGCCAGCAGTGACGGGGTAGGGACCGGGGAGCTGTTTTTT. Protein sequence: CASSDGVGTGELFF.

This chain uses TRBV5-8 with TRBJ1-6; D is uncertain. Trimming left V 0 bases short and J 7 bases short, with 2 bases between. Germline V gene data show CDR1 as SGHTS and CDR2 as YDEGEE. This CDR3 comprises 12 residues. The chain's CDR3 is CASSLANSPLHF. The CDR3 nucleotides read TGTGCCAGCAGCTTGGCGAATTCACCCCTCCACTTT.

The CDR3 loop is CASSRMGSSKNIQYF. CDR3 DNA: TGTGCCAGCAGCCGCATGGGATCGTCCAAAAACATTCAGTACTTC. The chain recombines TRBV5-4 with TRBJ2-4; no clear D gene. Trimming pared 4 bases from V and 2 bases from J, leaving 13 bases between. Germline-derived CDR1 and CDR2 are SGHNT and YYREEE (reference sequence). CDR3 length: 15 amino acids. The whole variable domain, remainder taken from reference TRBV5-4 and TRBJ2-4, is ETGVTQSPTHLIKTRGQQVTLRCSSQSGHNTVSWYQQALGQGPQFIFQYYREEENGRGNFPPRFSGLQFPNYSSELNVNALELDDSALYLCASSRMGSSKNIQYFGAGTRLSVL.